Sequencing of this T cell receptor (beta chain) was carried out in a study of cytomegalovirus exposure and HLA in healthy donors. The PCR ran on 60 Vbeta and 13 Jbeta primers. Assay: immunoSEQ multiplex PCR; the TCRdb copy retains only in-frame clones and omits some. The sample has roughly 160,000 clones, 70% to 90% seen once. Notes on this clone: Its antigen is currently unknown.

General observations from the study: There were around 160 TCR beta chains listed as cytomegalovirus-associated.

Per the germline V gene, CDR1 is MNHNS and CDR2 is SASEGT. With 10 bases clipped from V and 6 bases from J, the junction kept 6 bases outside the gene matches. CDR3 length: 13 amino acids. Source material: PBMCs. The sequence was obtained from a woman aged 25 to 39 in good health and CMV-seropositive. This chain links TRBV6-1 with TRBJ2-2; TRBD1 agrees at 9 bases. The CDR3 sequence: CATDRDRAGELFF. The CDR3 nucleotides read TGTGCCACTGACAGGGACAGGGCCGGGGAGCTGTTTTTT.